The following is a T cell receptor beta chain sequence with its context. The record originates from a study of blood T cell repertoires in COVID-19. Repertoires were generated with immunoSEQ multiplex PCR, while TCRdb's copy carries only in-frame clones and drops some. This table has about 160,000 clones, roughly 84% appearing once. This CDR3 is 15 amino acids long. Per the germline V gene, CDR1 is SEHNR and CDR2 is FQNEAQ (reference sequence). With 4 bases removed from V and 3 bases from J, the gap between germline ends came to 13 bases. The receptor comes from an older woman with acute or convalescent COVID-19. This chain connects TRBV7-9 to TRBJ2-1; D is possibly TRBD1 (6 bases). Source material: peripheral blood. The CDR3 DNA follows: TGTGCCAGCAGCTCCACAGGGTTCATCTACAATGAGCAGTTCTTC. It is translated as CASSSTGFIYNEQFF.